This T cell receptor beta chain emerged from a study of blood T cell repertoires in COVID-19 (TCRdb year 2020). Broadly, across the study: The collaborator samples originated in the United States, Italy and Spain and spanned the acute and convalescent phases of COVID-19. The material from the prospective study consisted of cDNA or gDNA derived from T cells, B-cell-depleted T cells, or PBMCs. Deeply sampled blood TCRbeta repertoires from subjects exposed to, actively infected with, or recovered from COVID-19 were included in the dataset. Samples came from the ongoing ImmuneRACE study (first 160 participants) plus 1,254 subjects from 6 global collaborators. Where available, HLA class I and class II types were taken from metadata supplied by the sample provider and were not determined by assay-based typing. The repertoires were released in a freely available public database intended as a resource for research on the immune response to SARS-CoV-2. A de-identified subject ID, COVID-19 status, age in years and sex were almost always included in the sample metadata. The paper's findings and limits, for the study overall: How much clinical and demographic metadata was included differed by source and by participant, and the metadata was provided uncurated.

The CDR3 spans 13 residues, from the cysteine through the phenylalanine. Just CDR3 DNA is preserved here, 39 bases in frame from base 1. V ends up 10 bases short and J 3 bases short, with an unmatched junction base count of 3. As regards this clone: Which antigen it targets is not known. No quality values exist for individual bases; no much larger clone is one base distant.

The immunoSEQ Assay, a bias-controlled multiplex PCR, was used to amplify TCRbeta CDR3 regions from genomic DNA. In the paper's pipeline: Within the assay, amplification of reference gene primers was used to estimate how many nucleated cells each sample contained. To quantify the absolute abundance of each unique TCRbeta CDR3 rearrangement, sequence reads were collapsed and filtered. For each sample, productive Simpson clonality was calculated as the square root of Simpson's diversity index across productive rearrangements. This immuneACCESS table, as held by TCRdb, lists in-frame sequences with V and J called but not all clones. Of the missing ones, under half trace to an unresolved V gene in checked studies; the others have no known cause. V, J and clone size are taken as reported in that table, and D and trimming were inferred from the DNA itself. The sample table records about 370,000 clones; 75% to 90% of these occur just once. About 1% of the sample rests with the top ten.

Enrolling through a virtual design, the prospective study's participants ranged in age from roughly 18 to 90 years and lived across roughly 24 United States geographic areas. To assign participants to cohorts, the prospective study relied on clinical history that participants themselves reported in a screening survey and a study questionnaire. Recovered participants in ImmuneRACE Cohort 3 were defined as having two consecutive negative NP/OP PCR tests, clearance from a healthcare professional, or resolution of symptoms. Mobile phlebotomists in the prospective study collected whole blood, serum and a nasopharyngeal or oropharyngeal swab from every participant. Participants in the prospective study had the option to provide additional blood draws and questionnaires over a 2-month period. Blood samples from the prospective study were shipped frozen or at room temperature prior to DNA extraction.

Sequencing was carried out using PBMCs or T cells enriched from blood (not recorded which). This TCR derives from a man aged 18 to 29 who had recovered from COVID-19. Recombination joined TRBV12-3 or TRBV12-4 with TRBJ2-7; TRBD2 aligns with 13 central bases. The CDR3 reads CAIRTSGSYEQYF. Here is the DNA: TGTGCCATCCGGACTAGCGGGAGCTACGAGCAGTACTTC.